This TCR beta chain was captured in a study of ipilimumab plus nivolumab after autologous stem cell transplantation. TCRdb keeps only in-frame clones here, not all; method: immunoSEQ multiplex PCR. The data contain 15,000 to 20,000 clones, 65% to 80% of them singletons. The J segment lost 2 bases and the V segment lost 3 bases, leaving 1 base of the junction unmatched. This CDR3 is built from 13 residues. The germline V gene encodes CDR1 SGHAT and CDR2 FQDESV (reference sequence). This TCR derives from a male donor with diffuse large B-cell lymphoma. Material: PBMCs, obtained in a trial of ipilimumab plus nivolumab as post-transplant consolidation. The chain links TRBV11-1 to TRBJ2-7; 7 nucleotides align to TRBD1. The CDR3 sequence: CASSLTGTYEQYF. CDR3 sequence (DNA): TGTGCCAGCAGCTTGACAGGGACCTACGAGCAGTACTTC.